The 5 T cell receptor beta chains in this list originate from one sample, sequenced in a study of cytomegalovirus exposure and HLA in healthy donors. The primer mix had 60 Vbeta and 13 Jbeta primers. The table came from immunoSEQ multiplex PCR; TCRdb's copy has only in-frame clones and leaves some out. The profile covers approximately 180,000 clones, with 81% appearing a single time and 4% to 5% taken by the ten largest. Sequencing used PBMCs. Every receptor here comes from a woman between 18 and 30 years old in good health and CMV-seropositive.

The table lists this clone with a few counts. V and J are TRBV7-3 and TRBJ2-5, with TRBD2 matching over 8 bases. This CDR3 is 15 amino acids long. J lost 3 bases, V lost 1 base, and 4 bases had no gene match. In germline, CDR1 is SGHTA, CDR2 FQGTGA. Here the CDR3 DNA reads TGTGCCAGCAGCTTAAATGGCGGGGGGAAAGAGACCCAGTACTTC. This encodes CASSLNGGGKETQYF.

V usage is TRBV19 and J usage is TRBJ2-2; D uncertain. This CDR3 spans 14 amino acids. V was pared by 4 bases and J by 1 base, with 7 bases between. The germline CDR1 and CDR2 sequences are LNHDA and SQIVND (reference sequence). The CDR3 reads CASSKGVNTGELFF. The CDR3 DNA follows: TGTGCCAGTAGTAAAGGAGTGAACACCGGGGAGCTGTTTTTT. Variable domain in full (rest from reference TRBV19 and TRBJ2-2): DGGITQSPKYLFRKEGQNVTLSCEQNLNHDAMYWYRQDPGQGLRLIYYSQIVNDFQKGDIAEGYSVSREKKESFPLTVTSAQKNPTAFYLCASSKGVNTGELFFGEGSRLTVL.

The chain carries TRBV15 and TRBJ2-2; D gene ambiguous. Trimming left V 0 bases short and J 2 bases short, with 10 bases between. The CDR3 consists of 16 residues. Germline V gives CDR1 LNHNV, CDR2 YYDKDF (reference sequence). The CDR3 reads CATSREQPGNTGELFF. Here the CDR3 DNA reads TGTGCCACCAGCAGAGAGCAGCCAGGCAACACCGGGGAGCTGTTTTTT.

This sequence joins TRBV2 and TRBJ1-5; 11 bases map to TRBD1. From germline, CDR1 is SNHLY and CDR2 FYNNEI. After removal of 6 bases from V and 6 bases from J, the junction contained 1 base not matched to a gene. The CDR3 runs 13 residues. The CDR3 nucleotides are TGTGCCAGCAGGGGGACAGGGGGTCAGCCCCAGCATTTT. It translates to CASRGTGGQPQHF. Complete variable domain (other parts from reference TRBV2 and TRBJ1-5): EPEVTQTPSHQVTQMGQEVILRCVPISNHLYFYWYRQILGQKVEFLVSFYNNEISEKSEIFDDQFSVERPDGSNFTLKIRSTKLEDSAMYFCASRGTGGQPQHFGDGTRLSIL.

The V call is TRBV6-4, the J call TRBJ2-3; TRBD2 agrees at 10 bases. The J segment lost 1 base and the V segment lost 0 bases, leaving 7 bases of the junction unmatched. CDR1 MRHNA and CDR2 SNTAGT come from the germline V gene. This CDR3 region has 18 residues. CDR3 DNA sequence: TGTGCCAGCAGTGACTCAGGTGCTAGCGGGGGTGGCACAGATACGCAGTATTTT. It yields the protein CASSDSGASGGGTDTQYF.